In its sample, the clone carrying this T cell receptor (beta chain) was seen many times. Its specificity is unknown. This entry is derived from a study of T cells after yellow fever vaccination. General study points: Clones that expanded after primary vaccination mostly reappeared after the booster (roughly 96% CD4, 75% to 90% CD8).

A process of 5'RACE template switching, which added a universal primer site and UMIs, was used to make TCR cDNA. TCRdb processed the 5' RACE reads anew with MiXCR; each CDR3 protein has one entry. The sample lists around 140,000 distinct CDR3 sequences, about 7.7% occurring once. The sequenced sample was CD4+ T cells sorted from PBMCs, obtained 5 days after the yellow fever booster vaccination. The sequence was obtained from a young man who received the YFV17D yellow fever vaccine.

The CDR3 DNA reads as TGTGCCATCAGATCCGTTCAGGGTGCCTATGGCTACACCTTC. Protein sequence: CAIRSVQGAYGYTF. The rearrangement links TRBV10-3 to TRBJ1-2, with D possibly matching TRBD1 (5 bases). V was cut by 6 bases and J by 4 bases, with 15 bases left in between. The germline V gene has CDR1 ENHRY and CDR2 SYGVKD. The CDR3 extends over 14 amino acids.